A selection of T cell receptor beta chains follows, all from one sample in a study of blood T cell repertoires in COVID-19. The table came from immunoSEQ multiplex PCR; TCRdb's copy has only in-frame clones and leaves some out. The top ten clones hold 0.55% to 0.75% of a sample with around 450,000 clones, around 91% of them seen once. Sequenced: PBMCs or T cells enriched from blood (not recorded which). The receptors derive from a man between 18 and 29 years old who had recovered from COVID-19. CDR3s include the opening cysteine and the closing phenylalanine or tryptophan. D genes are given only for firm matches.

-	TRBV5-1	CASNKGHGTEAFF
-	TRBV6-5	CASSSGRGPYNEQFF
-	TRBV29-1	CSVSGGEETQYF
TRBD1	TRBV18	CASLPGRTGAGNTIYF
-	TRBV5-1	CASTATDGSYGYTF
-	TRBV12-5	CASGWHNEQFF
-	TRBV24-1	CATSTGFETQYF
-	TRBV27	CASSLIGGESPLHF
-	TRBV5-1	CASSPEGMSSGNTIYF
TRBD1	TRBV11-2	CASSKIQGAKNSPLHF
TRBD1	TRBV7-3	CASSSDRDTEAFF
TRBD1	TRBV25-1	CASSEIGTVLNYGYTF
-	TRBV4-1	CASSQPGLNTEAFF
-	TRBV28	CASSLSTGTYGYTF
-	TRBV27	CASRNLRQTPYEQYF
-	TRBV7-9	CATTVAGELFF
TRBD1	TRBV15	CATSRVGQDQPQHF
-	TRBV5-1	CASSTLSDYNEQFF
-	TRBV7-8	CASSGGGTTRDAQYF
TRBD1	TRBV9	CASSTGQGDWNEQFF
-	TRBV30	CAWSPRTASGNTIYF
TRBD1	TRBV5-1	CASSVRQGGNTEAFF
TRBD1	TRBV9	CASSVSPQGASGANVLTF
-	TRBV4-1	CASSQDVGGTNEKLFF
-	TRBV6-5	CASRQGVQAYGYTF
TRBD1	TRBV7-9	CASSTGTGLPSGNTIYF
-	TRBV30	CAWGPGLHSYEQYF
TRBD2	TRBV24-1	CATSDFTSGRVNEQFF
TRBD1	TRBV28	CASSLLSAGGEKLFF
TRBD2	TRBV19	CATTPLAGGGYNEQFF
-	TRBV5-1	CASSLGGENIQYF
-	TRBV2	CASSERNEQFF
-	TRBV11-2	CASSLGGPGVAYEQYF
TRBD1	TRBV27	CASRDLRDRLHEQYF
TRBD1	TRBV9	CASSASITGGIGNTIYF
-	TRBV14	CASSPNVFRSETQYF
-	TRBV11-2	CASSGMDRRNGELFF
-	TRBV7-9	CASSLDRDVTEAFF
TRBD1	TRBV7-9	CASSSGQGVNTEAFF
TRBD1	TRBV7-8	CASSLVGQAPPFYEQYF
TRBD2	TRBV11-2	CASSLAGSGGYNEQFF
-	TRBV2	CASSDGQGNRSPLHF
TRBD2	TRBV7-2	CASSWTSGGLQMRYEQYF
TRBD2	TRBV28	CASHPRLAGRWSYNEQFF